The entry below gives a single TCR beta chain sequence along with its context. No antigen is known for it. This specimen includes other DNA sequences encoding the same CDR3. The timepoints at which blood was sampled were baseline, cycle 4 day 1, and cycle 7 day 1. There are 14 residues in the CDR3. Germline CDR1 and CDR2: SGHNT and YENEEA. The V and J ends lost 3 bases and 0 bases respectively, with 3 bases between them. This record belongs to a study of OX40 agonist ivuxolimab in advanced cancers. On the study more broadly: An anti-OX40 (CD134) antibody with agonistic activity, ivuxolimab, was administered to patients. Regarding the study as a whole: The CD4+ and CD8+ T cells in the blood had expanded clonally by week 6 at 0.1 to 3.0 mg/kg. Partial responders dosed at 0.1-3.0 mg/kg displayed clonal expansion ranking among the lowest.

The table came from immunoSEQ multiplex PCR; TCRdb's copy has only in-frame clones and leaves some out. This table holds roughly 66,000 clones, around 83% found once. The TCR originated in an adult with an advanced solid tumor such as melanoma, head and neck, liver or kidney cancer. This specimen was CD4+ or CD8+ T cells sorted from blood, taken in a trial of the OX40 agonist ivuxolimab. The rearrangement links TRBV11-3 to TRBJ2-6; unclear D gene. The CDR3 nucleotides read TGTGCCAGCAGCTTGGGCTCTGGGGCCAACGTCCTGACTTTC. It is translated as CASSLGSGANVLTF.